Shown below are 23 T cell receptor beta chains from a single sample sequenced in a study of CD8+ T cells in alopecia areata. Extracted from the samples, RNA was reverse transcribed into cDNA to serve as the sequencing template. TCRdb keeps only in-frame clones here, not all; method: immunoSEQ multiplex PCR. The sample has 200,000 or so clones; 35% to 45% are singletons. The treatment denotes: oral pan-JAK inhibitor, 5-10 mg twice daily. This material consisted of CD4+ T cells sorted from blood, taken between weeks 30 and 35, from a patient treated with tofacitinib. The receptors derive from a human donor with alopecia areata.

The V call is TRBV4-2, the J call TRBJ2-3; D is undetermined. Germline assignment: CDR1 LGHNA and CDR2 YNFKEQ. V lost 10 bases and J 0 bases, leaving 5 bases between the germline ends. The CDR3 runs to 11 residues. This chain's CDR3 is CATSSTDTQYF. CDR3 nucleotides: TGTGCCACCTCTAGCACAGATACGCAGTATTTT.

The genes are TRBV30 and TRBJ1-2; D unclear. Germline CDR1 is GTSNPN and CDR2 is SVGIG (reference sequence). V shed 0 bases and J shed 6 bases, with 17 bases lying between them. The CDR3 is made up of 15 amino acids. CDR3 residues: CAWSVFTRDKNGYTF. The CDR3 coding sequence is TGTGCCTGGAGTGTATTTACCCGAGATAAGAATGGCTACACCTTC.

This sequence joins TRBV2 and TRBJ2-5; D gene ambiguous. The ends were cut back, 4 bases at V and 2 bases at J, with 2 bases in the middle. The length of the CDR3 is 11 residues. Germline V gene lookup returns CDR1 SNHLY and CDR2 FYNNEI. CDR3 in DNA: TGTGCCAGCAGTGGGCAAGAGACCCAGTACTTC. The encoded protein is CASSGQETQYF.

This clone was counted a few times. The V gene is TRBV10-3, the J gene TRBJ2-2; D is ambiguous. The V gene's germline CDR1 is ENHRY and CDR2 SYGVKD. This CDR3 contains 12 residues. Trimming took 9 bases from V and 6 from J, leaving 11 bases between them. CDR3 nucleotide sequence: TGTGCCATAGCTATCCCGTCCGGGGAGCTGTTTTTT. Translating it yields CAIAIPSGELFF.

J is TRBJ1-2 and V is TRBV9; 8 bases line up with TRBD1. CDR1 is SGDLS, CDR2 YYNGEE, per germline. J gave up 4 bases and V 4 bases, and 12 bases lay outside the gene matches. The CDR3 length is 16 residues. CDR3 protein: CASSSGGRAEGYGYTF. The CDR3 DNA reads as TGTGCCAGCAGCTCAGGGGGCAGGGCTGAGGGCTATGGCTACACCTTC.

This clone has just a few counts. J is TRBJ1-2 and V is TRBV11-2; TRBD1 matches 7 bases. The CDR3 contains 15 residues. Germline V gives CDR1 SGHAT, CDR2 FQNNGV. After removal of 5 bases from V and 1 base from J, the junction contained 7 bases not matched to a gene. The chain's CDR3 is CASSNHRGYNYGYTF. CDR3 nucleotide sequence: TGTGCCAGCAGCAACCACAGGGGATATAACTATGGCTACACCTTC. Full variable domain (outside the CDR3, taken from reference TRBV11-2 and TRBJ1-2): EAGVAQSPRYKIIEKRQSVAFWCNPISGHATLYWYQQILGQGPKLLIQFQNNGVVDDSQLPKDRFSAERLKGVDSTLKIQPAKLEDSAVYLCASSNHRGYNYGYTFGSGTRLTVV.

The gene calls are TRBV6-5 and TRBJ2-7, with TRBD2 matching 9 bases. Germline CDR1 reads MNHEY; CDR2 reads SVGAGI. CDR3 length equals 15 residues. Trimming at V came to 4 bases and at J to 7 bases, leaving 11 bases not matched to a gene. The CDR3 sequence is CASSLEAGGPREQYF. CDR3 coding DNA: TGTGCCAGCAGTTTGGAGGCGGGAGGGCCACGGGAGCAGTACTTC.

The chain uses TRBV18 and TRBJ2-1, with D possibly matching TRBD2 (6 bases). This CDR3 is built from 16 residues. CDR1 is KGHSH and CDR2 is LQKENI in the germline V gene. The germline V and J ends were trimmed by 4 bases and 6 bases, with 19 bases remaining between them. CDR3 sequence reads: CASSHSSGGNINEQFF. The DNA for the CDR3 is TGTGCCAGCTCACACTCGTCCGGGGGAAACATCAATGAGCAGTTCTTC.

The rearrangement uses TRBV10-1 and TRBJ2-1; TRBD2 agrees at 10 bases. V was clipped by 0 bases and J by 4 bases; unmatched bases: 6. The CDR3 runs 17 residues. Germline CDR1 and CDR2: WNHNN and SYGVQD (reference sequence). CDR3 amino acids: CASSESGTSGAYNEQFF. The CDR3 DNA sequence: TGCGCCAGCAGTGAGTCTGGAACTAGCGGGGCTTACAATGAGCAGTTCTTC.

This sequence joins TRBV11-2 and TRBJ2-2, with unresolved D. CDR1 is SGHAT and CDR2 is FQNNGV in the germline V gene. Between the trimmed V and J ends, which lost 5 bases and 1 base, there was a span of 8 bases. This CDR3 has 14 amino acids. The CDR3 sequence is CASSLTRNTGELFF. The CDR3 region has the DNA TGTGCCAGCAGCCTTACAAGGAACACCGGGGAGCTGTTTTTT.

The V gene is TRBV6-5, the J gene TRBJ1-2; no definite D call. The CDR3 is 12 amino acids. Trimming cost V 6 bases and J 10 bases, with 15 bases left between them. Germline loops: CDR1 MNHEY, CDR2 SVGAGI. CDR3 sequence reads: CASSRTDGYYTF. CDR3 DNA sequence: TGTGCCAGCAGCCGAACGGACGGATACTACACCTTC.

The chain joins TRBV9 to TRBJ1-5; maybe TRBD1 (5 bases). V was cut by 0 bases and J by 7 bases, with 11 bases left in between. The CDR3 is 14 amino acids. The germline V gene encodes CDR1 SGDLS and CDR2 YYNGEE. The CDR3 protein is CASSVGAGGQPQHF. CDR3 nucleotide sequence: TGTGCCAGCAGCGTAGGGGCCGGGGGACAGCCCCAGCATTTT.

This rearrangement joins TRBV29-1 to TRBJ1-2; D unresolved. CDR1 and CDR2 from the germline V gene are SQVTM and ANQGSEA. Between the trimmed V and J ends, which lost 0 bases and 3 bases, there was a span of 8 bases. This CDR3 is built from 13 residues. DNA for the CDR3: TGCAGCGTTGAAGACTCCGGGGACTATGGCTACACCTTC. Residues: CSVEDSGDYGYTF.

This chain connects TRBV6-1 to TRBJ1-2; D remains ambiguous. CDR1 is MNHNS and CDR2 is SASEGT in the germline V gene. V was clipped by 4 bases and J by 5 bases, with 8 bases between them. The CDR3 is made up of 12 amino acids. The CDR3: CASSVWGYGYTF. CDR3 in DNA: TGTGCCAGCAGTGTCTGGGGATATGGCTACACCTTC.

This chain connects TRBV9 to TRBJ2-5, with D possibly TRBD2 on 5 matching bases. The length of the CDR3 is 14 residues. Germline V lookup: CDR1 SGDLS, CDR2 YYNGEE. V lost 3 bases, J lost 5 bases, and 14 bases lay in between. Here the CDR3 reads CASSATAGRETQYF. As DNA, the CDR3 is TGTGCCAGCAGCGCGACTGCGGGCCGGGAGACCCAGTACTTC.

The chain employs TRBV29-1 and TRBJ1-1; D not resolved. Germline V gene lookup returns CDR1 SQVTM and CDR2 ANQGSEA. The CDR3 length is 12 residues. V lost 4 bases to trimming and J lost 4 bases, with 10 bases between them. CDR3 DNA: TGCAGCGTTGGTGGGTTCGCCACTGAAGCTTTCTTT. Translating it yields CSVGGFATEAFF.

The chain has TRBV29-1 and TRBJ2-1; the match to TRBD2 covers 7 bases. The V and J ends lost 5 bases and 0 bases, in that order; junction bases with no gene match: 10. Germline CDR1 and CDR2: SQVTM and ANQGSEA. CDR3 length: 16 amino acids. Here the CDR3 reads CSVHPKAGTSYNEQFF. The CDR3 region has the DNA TGCAGCGTTCACCCCAAAGCGGGAACCTCCTACAATGAGCAGTTCTTC.

As to this clone: At the DNA level, this CDR3 is encoded by other sequences in the same sample as well. This rearrangement joins TRBV19 to TRBJ2-6; D not resolved. The germline V gene encodes CDR1 LNHDA and CDR2 SQIVND (reference sequence). Trimming removed 1 base at V and 0 bases at J, with 4 bases between. The CDR3 contains 15 residues. The CDR3 region has the DNA TGTGCCAGTAGTATAGGGGGCTCTGGGGCCAACGTCCTGACTTTC. Its translation is CASSIGGSGANVLTF.

This clone was detected only a few times. This chain joins TRBV7-8 and TRBJ2-1, with TRBD2 matching 8 bases. Germline V gene data show CDR1 as SGHVS and CDR2 as FQNEAQ. This CDR3 is built from 17 residues. V trimming: 3 bases; J trimming: 2 bases; junction bases outside the gene matches: 9. The CDR3, as DNA: TGTGCCAGCAGCTTTGTCGGCGGGGGGCCCACCTACAATGAGCAGTTCTTC. Its translation is CASSFVGGGPTYNEQFF.

The chain combines TRBV6-5 with TRBJ1-3, with D unresolved. Germline V lookup: CDR1 MNHEY, CDR2 SVGAGI. The CDR3 runs 12 residues. The V end was cut by 4 bases, the J end by 4 bases, with 5 bases between. This CDR3 is CASSLGGNTIYF. The CDR3 nucleotides read TGTGCCAGCAGTTTGGGGGGAAACACCATATATTTT.

The genes are TRBV30 and TRBJ1-6; tentatively, D is TRBD1 (6 bases). The germline gives CDR1 GTSNPN, CDR2 SVGIG (reference sequence). The CDR3 runs 16 residues. The V gene lost 0 bases and the J gene lost 9 bases, with 18 bases spanning the gap. The CDR3 sequence: CAWSVRGSGDRSPLHF. The CDR3 DNA follows: TGTGCCTGGAGTGTTAGAGGATCAGGGGACCGTTCACCCCTCCACTTT.

This clone was recorded a few times. The chain uses TRBV7-9 and TRBJ2-3, with 7 bases that match TRBD1. Germline lookup yields CDR1 SEHNR and CDR2 FQNEAQ (reference sequence). The CDR3 length is 16 residues. J lost 0 bases, V lost 5 bases, and 8 bases had no gene match. The CDR3 region is CASSPWDRSSTDTQYF. DNA for the CDR3: TGTGCCAGCAGCCCGTGGGACAGATCTAGCACAGATACGCAGTATTTT.

The chain recombines TRBV29-1 with TRBJ2-3, with 10 bases identical to TRBD2. With V trimmed by 5 bases and J by 1 base, 3 bases remained unmatched. The CDR3 covers 14 residues. Germline CDR1 is SQVTM and CDR2 is ANQGSEA. CDR3 sequence (DNA): TGCAGCGTTCCCAGCGGGGGGGGCACAGATACGCAGTATTTT. It is translated as CSVPSGGGTDTQYF.